The T cell receptor (beta chain) described here comes from a study of cytomegalovirus exposure and HLA in healthy donors. Whole-study findings and limits: DRB1 showed the most TCR associations and HLA-C the fewest in a later analysis, as rates varied by HLA locus. The investigators catalogued 164 TCR beta chains as cytomegalovirus-associated. Apart from CMV serostatus, no immune exposure information was available.

PCR was performed using 60 Vbeta and 13 Jbeta primers. The protocol was immunoSEQ multiplex PCR, while the TCRdb copy is restricted to in-frame clones and leaves out a portion. This sample has about 82,000 clones, with approximately 80% found just once. About this clone itself: What it binds is unknown.

The sample consisted of PBMCs. The sequence came from a man between 70 and 80 years old in good health and CMV-seropositive.

The CDR3, as DNA: TGTGCCAGCAGCACAGGGAATAGTTTTGAAAAACTGTTTTTT. The encoded protein is CASSTGNSFEKLFF. V gene TRBV28 combines with J gene TRBJ1-4, with a weak D call TRBD1 (6 bases). V lost 6 bases and J lost 7, with 15 bases in between. Germline CDR1 reads MDHEN; CDR2 reads SYDVKM. The CDR3 has 14 amino acids.